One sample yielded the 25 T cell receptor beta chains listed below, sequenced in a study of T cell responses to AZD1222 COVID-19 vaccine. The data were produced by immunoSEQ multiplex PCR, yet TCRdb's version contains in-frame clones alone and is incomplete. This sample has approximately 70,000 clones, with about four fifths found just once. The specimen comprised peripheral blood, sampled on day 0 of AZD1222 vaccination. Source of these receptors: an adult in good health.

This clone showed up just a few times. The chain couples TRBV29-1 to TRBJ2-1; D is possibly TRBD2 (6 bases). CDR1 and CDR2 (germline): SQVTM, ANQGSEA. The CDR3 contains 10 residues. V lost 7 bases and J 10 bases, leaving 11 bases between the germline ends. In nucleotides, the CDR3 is TGCAGCGCAAAAACTAGCGAGCAGTTCTTC. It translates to CSAKTSEQFF.

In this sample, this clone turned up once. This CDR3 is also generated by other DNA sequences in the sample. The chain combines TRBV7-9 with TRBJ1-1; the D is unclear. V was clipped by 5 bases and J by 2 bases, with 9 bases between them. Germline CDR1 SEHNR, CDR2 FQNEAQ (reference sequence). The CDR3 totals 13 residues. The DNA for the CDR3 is TGTGCCAGCAGCCCCACGGGAAACACTGAAGCTTTCTTT. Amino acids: CASSPTGNTEAFF. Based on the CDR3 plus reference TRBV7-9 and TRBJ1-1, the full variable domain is DTGVSQNPRHKITKRGQNVTFRCDPISEHNRLYWYRQTLGQGPEFLTYFQNEAQLEKSRLLSDRFSAERPKGSFSTLEIQRTEQGDSAMYLCASSPTGNTEAFFGQGTRLTVV.

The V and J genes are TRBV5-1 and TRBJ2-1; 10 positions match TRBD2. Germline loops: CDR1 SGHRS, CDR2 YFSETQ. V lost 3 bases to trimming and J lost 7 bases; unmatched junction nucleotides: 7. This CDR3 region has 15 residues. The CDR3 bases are TGCGCCAGCAGCTCCCAGCGGGGGGGCAGGAATGAGCAGTTCTTC. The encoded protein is CASSSQRGGRNEQFF.

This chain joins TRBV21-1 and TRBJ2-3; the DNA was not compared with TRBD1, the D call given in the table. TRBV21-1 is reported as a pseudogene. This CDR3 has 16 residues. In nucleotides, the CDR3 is TGTGCCAGCAGCAAGGCGGACAGGGTTCGCACAGATACGCAGTATTTT. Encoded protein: CASSKADRVRTDTQYF.

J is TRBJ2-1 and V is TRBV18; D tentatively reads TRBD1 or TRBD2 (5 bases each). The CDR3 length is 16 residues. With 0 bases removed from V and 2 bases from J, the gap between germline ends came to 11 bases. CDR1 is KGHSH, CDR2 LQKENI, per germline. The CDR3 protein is CASSPPGAFPYNEQFF. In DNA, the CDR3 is TGTGCCAGCTCACCACCCGGGGCCTTCCCCTACAATGAGCAGTTCTTC. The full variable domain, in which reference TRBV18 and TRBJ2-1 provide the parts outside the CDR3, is NAGVMQNPRHLVRRRGQEARLRCSPMKGHSHVYWYRQLPEEGLKFMVYLQKENIIDESGMPKERFSAEFPKEGPSILRIQQVVRGDSAAYFCASSPPGAFPYNEQFFGPGTRLTVL.

This chain's CDR3 is CASSQGQLETQYF. As DNA, the CDR3 is TGTGCCAGCAGCCAAGGTCAATTGGAGACCCAGTACTTC. The genes are TRBV4-2 and TRBJ2-5; D not resolved. Germline CDR1 reads LGHNA; CDR2 reads YNFKEQ. This CDR3 is built from 13 residues. The germline V and J ends were trimmed by 1 base and 5 bases, with 8 bases remaining between them.

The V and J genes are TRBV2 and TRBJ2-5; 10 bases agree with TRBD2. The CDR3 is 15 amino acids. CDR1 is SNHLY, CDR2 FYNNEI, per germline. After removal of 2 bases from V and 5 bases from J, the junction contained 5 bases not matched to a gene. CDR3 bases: TGTGCCAGCAGTGAAAGAGCGGGGGGGCACGAGACCCAGTACTTC. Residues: CASSERAGGHETQYF.

The DNA for the CDR3 is TGTGCCAGCAGCTTAGTAGCGGGGGTGCGTGAGCAGTTCTTC. Residues: CASSLVAGVREQFF. The chain recombines TRBV7-3 with TRBJ2-1; 9 bases align to TRBD2. With 2 bases clipped from V and 9 bases from J, the junction kept 5 bases outside the gene matches. The CDR3 runs 14 residues. Germline values: CDR1 SGHTA, CDR2 FQGTGA.

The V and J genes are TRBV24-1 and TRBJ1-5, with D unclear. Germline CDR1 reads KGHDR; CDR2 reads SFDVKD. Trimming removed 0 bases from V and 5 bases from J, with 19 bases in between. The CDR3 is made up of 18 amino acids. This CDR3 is CATSDLPSGPRKDQPQHF. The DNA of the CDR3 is TGTGCCACCAGTGATTTGCCTTCGGGCCCCAGGAAGGATCAGCCCCAGCATTTT.

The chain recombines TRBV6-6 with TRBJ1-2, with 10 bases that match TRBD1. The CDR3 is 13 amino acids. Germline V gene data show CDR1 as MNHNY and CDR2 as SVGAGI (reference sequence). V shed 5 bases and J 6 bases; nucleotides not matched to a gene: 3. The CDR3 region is CASSKGTGDGYTF. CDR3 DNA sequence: TGTGCCAGCAGTAAGGGGACAGGGGATGGCTACACCTTC.

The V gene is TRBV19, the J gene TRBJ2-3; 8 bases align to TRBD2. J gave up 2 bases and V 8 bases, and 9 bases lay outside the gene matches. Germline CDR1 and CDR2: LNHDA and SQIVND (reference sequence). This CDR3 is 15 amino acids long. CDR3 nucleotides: TGTGCCAGTCGGGGGGGGGACACACACACAGATACGCAGTATTTT. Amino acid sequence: CASRGGDTHTDTQYF.

The CDR3 loop reads CASSEIRSSGNTIYF. The CDR3 nucleotides are TGTGCCAGCAGTGAGATTCGGAGCTCTGGAAACACCATATATTTT. This sequence joins TRBV6-4 and TRBJ1-3, with D unresolved. There are 15 residues in the CDR3. Germline V gene data show CDR1 as MRHNA and CDR2 as SNTAGT. V gave up 3 bases and J gave up 0 bases, with 9 bases separating them.

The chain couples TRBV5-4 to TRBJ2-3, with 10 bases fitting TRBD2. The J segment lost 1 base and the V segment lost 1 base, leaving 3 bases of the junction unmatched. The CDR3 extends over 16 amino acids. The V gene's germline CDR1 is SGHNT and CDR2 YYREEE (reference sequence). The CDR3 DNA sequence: TGTGCCAGCAGCTTGTCCAGCGGGGGGGGCACAGATACGCAGTATTTT. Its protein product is CASSLSSGGGTDTQYF.

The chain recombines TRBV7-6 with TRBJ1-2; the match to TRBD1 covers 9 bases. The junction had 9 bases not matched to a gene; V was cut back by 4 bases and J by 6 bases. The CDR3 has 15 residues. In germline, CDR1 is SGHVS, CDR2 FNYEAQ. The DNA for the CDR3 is TGTGCCAGCAGCTCTGGGACAGGGAACTTTGATGGCTACACCTTC. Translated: CASSSGTGNFDGYTF.

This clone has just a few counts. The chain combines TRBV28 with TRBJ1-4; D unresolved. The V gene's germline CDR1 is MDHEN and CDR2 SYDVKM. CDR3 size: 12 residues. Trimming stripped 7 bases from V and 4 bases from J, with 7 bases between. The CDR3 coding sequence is TGTGCCAGCACCGTCAATAATGAAAAACTGTTTTTT. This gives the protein CASTVNNEKLFF.

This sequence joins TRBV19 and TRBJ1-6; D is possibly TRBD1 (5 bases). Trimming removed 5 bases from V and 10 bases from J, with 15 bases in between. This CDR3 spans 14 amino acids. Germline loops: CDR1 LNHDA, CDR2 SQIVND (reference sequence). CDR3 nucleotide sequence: TGTGCCAGTAGTCCCGGGGGTAGGGGCTCACCCCTCCACTTT. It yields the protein CASSPGGRGSPLHF.

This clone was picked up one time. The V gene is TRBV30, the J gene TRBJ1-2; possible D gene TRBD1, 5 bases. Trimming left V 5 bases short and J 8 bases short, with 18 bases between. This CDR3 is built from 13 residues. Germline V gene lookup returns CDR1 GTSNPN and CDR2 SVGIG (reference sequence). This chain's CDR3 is CAWGRPGTRGYTF. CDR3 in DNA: TGTGCCTGGGGTCGTCCGGGGACTAGGGGCTACACCTTC. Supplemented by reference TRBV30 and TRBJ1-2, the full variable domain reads SQTIHQWPATLVQPVGSPLSLECTVEGTSNPNLYWYRQAAGRGLQLLFYSVGIGQISSEVPQNLSASRPQDRQFILSSKKLLLSDSGFYLCAWGRPGTRGYTFGSGTRLTVV.

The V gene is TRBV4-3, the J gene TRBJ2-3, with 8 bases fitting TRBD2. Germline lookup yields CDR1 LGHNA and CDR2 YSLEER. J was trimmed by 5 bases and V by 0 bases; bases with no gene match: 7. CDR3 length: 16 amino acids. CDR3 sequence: CASSQEWRGAGDTQYF. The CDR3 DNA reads TGCGCCAGCAGCCAAGAGTGGCGGGGGGCGGGAGATACGCAGTATTTT.

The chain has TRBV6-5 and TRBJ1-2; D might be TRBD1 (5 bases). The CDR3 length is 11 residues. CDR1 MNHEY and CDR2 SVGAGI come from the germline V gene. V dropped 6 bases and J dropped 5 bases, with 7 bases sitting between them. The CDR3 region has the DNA TGTGCCAGCAGGTGGGGGTATGGCTACACCTTC. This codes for CASRWGYGYTF.

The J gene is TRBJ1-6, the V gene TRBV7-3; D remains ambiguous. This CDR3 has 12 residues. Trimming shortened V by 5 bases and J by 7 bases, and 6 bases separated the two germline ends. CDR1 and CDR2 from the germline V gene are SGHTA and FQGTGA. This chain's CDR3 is CASSVANSPLHF. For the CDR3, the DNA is TGTGCCAGCAGCGTGGCCAATTCACCCCTCCACTTT.

CDR3 DNA sequence: TGCAGCGTTGAAGATACGACAGAGAGCACAGATACGCAGTATTTT. The encoded protein is CSVEDTTESTDTQYF. The chain is built from TRBV29-1 and TRBJ2-3, with a possible D match to TRBD1 (5 bases). The V gene's germline CDR1 is SQVTM and CDR2 ANQGSEA. Trimming stripped 0 bases from V and 0 bases from J, with 10 bases between. This CDR3 is 15 amino acids long.

The CDR3 bases are TGTGCCAGCAGTGAAGCGGGAGGGGACTACGAGCAGTACTTC. This sequence encodes CASSEAGGDYEQYF. The gene calls are TRBV6-1 and TRBJ2-7; 7 bases agree with TRBD2. Germline CDR1 reads MNHNS; CDR2 reads SASEGT. This CDR3 contains 14 residues. Trimming removed 0 bases from V and 3 bases from J; junction bases left unmatched: 2.

CDR3 DNA sequence: TGTGCCAGCAGTTACGGGTTCACCGGGGAGCTGTTTTTT. Amino acid sequence: CASSYGFTGELFF. The chain combines TRBV12-3 or TRBV12-4 with TRBJ2-2; D is undetermined. CDR3 length: 13 amino acids. Trimming stripped 4 bases from V and 4 bases from J, with 7 bases between.

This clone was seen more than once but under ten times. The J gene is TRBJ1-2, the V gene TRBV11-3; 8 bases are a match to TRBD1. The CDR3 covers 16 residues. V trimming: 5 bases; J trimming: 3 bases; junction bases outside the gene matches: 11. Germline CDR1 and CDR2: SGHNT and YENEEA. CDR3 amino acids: CASSQRLSGGDYGYTF. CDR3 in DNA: TGTGCCAGCAGCCAACGCCTTTCAGGGGGCGACTATGGCTACACCTTC.

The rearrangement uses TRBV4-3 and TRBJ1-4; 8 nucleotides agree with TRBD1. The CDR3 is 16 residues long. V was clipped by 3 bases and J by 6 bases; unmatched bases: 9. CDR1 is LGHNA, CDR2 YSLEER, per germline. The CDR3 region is CASSQSGGRLDEKLFF. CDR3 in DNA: TGCGCCAGCAGCCAGTCAGGGGGCAGATTGGATGAAAAACTGTTTTTT.